A single sample is the source of the 15 T cell receptor beta chains below, sequenced in a study of early T cells in non-severe SARS-CoV-2 infection. TCRdb fed the 5' RACE reads into MiXCR, producing one record per CDR3 protein. The data contain about 25,000 distinct CDR3 sequences, around 4.5% of them singletons. Sequenced material: whole blood. Source of these receptors: an adult who was a healthcare worker with PCR-confirmed SARS-CoV-2 infection or an uninfected control (not recorded which).

This chain uses TRBV7-9 with TRBJ2-7, with D maybe TRBD1 (6 bases). There are 13 residues in the CDR3. The V end was cut by 5 bases, the J end by 9 bases, with 17 bases between. Per the germline V gene, CDR1 is SEHNR and CDR2 is FQNEAQ (reference sequence). The CDR3: CASSPQGSSVQYV. The DNA of the CDR3 is TGTGCCAGCAGCCCCCAGGGGAGTTCGGTGCAGTACGTC.

This clonotype was seen many times. The chain is built from TRBV6-2 or TRBV6-3 and TRBJ2-3; D is perhaps TRBD2 (7 bases). The length of the CDR3 is 14 residues. Trimming pared 7 bases from V and 3 bases from J, leaving 14 bases between. Germline V lookup: CDR1 MNHEY, CDR2 SVGEGT. The CDR3 coding sequence is TGTGCCAGCACAGGGGAGGGAACGACAGATACGCAGTATTTT. This codes for CASTGEGTTDTQYF.

This clonotype was counted ten times or more. V usage is TRBV5-1 and J usage is TRBJ2-1; D call uncertain. Trimming shortened V by 0 bases and J by 0 bases, and 10 bases separated the two germline ends. The CDR3 runs to 16 residues. CDR1 is SGHRS and CDR2 is YFSETQ in the germline V gene. CDR3 amino acids: CASSLANGGSYNEQFF. CDR3 sequence (DNA): TGCGCCAGCAGCTTGGCGAATGGCGGCTCCTACAATGAGCAGTTCTTC.

This clonotype was seen many times. The V and J genes are TRBV29-1 and TRBJ1-1; D remains ambiguous. Trimming shortened V by 7 bases and J by 3 bases, and 6 bases separated the two germline ends. The CDR3 sequence is 10 residues long. CDR1 and CDR2 from the germline V gene are SQVTM and ANQGSEA. CDR3 sequence (DNA): TGCAGCGCCCTGGACACTGAAGCTTTCTTT. Translation gives CSALDTEAFF.

This clonotype was observed at least ten times. The chain couples TRBV20-1 to TRBJ2-1; no firm D call. This CDR3 comprises 12 residues. V lost 0 bases and J lost 9, with 9 bases in between. Germline V gene sequence: CDR1 DFQATT, CDR2 SNEGSKA (reference sequence). The CDR3 here is CSARDPGVEQFF. The CDR3 nucleotides read TGCAGTGCTAGAGATCCAGGAGTTGAGCAGTTCTTC.

This clonotype qualifies as medium-sized. The chain combines TRBV20-1 with TRBJ1-4; D is perhaps TRBD1 (6 bases). The length of the CDR3 is 17 residues. The germline CDR1 and CDR2 sequences are DFQATT and SNEGSKA (reference sequence). Trimming took off 1 base at V and 5 bases at J, with 20 bases between the two ends. Written as DNA, the CDR3 is TGCAGTGCTAGAGCCCAACCGCCGGGGACACGCAATGAAAAACTGTTTTTT. Translation: CSARAQPPGTRNEKLFF.

This clonotype was seen at least ten times. The germline gene is not matched at one end of the junction; a read error may be the cause. The rearrangement joins TRBV3-1 to TRBJ2-1; 11 bases agree with TRBD2. There are 20 residues in the CDR3. CDR1 LGHDT and CDR2 YNNKEL come from the germline V gene (reference sequence). As DNA, the CDR3 is TGTGCCAGCAGCCAGACCTTGGGACTAGCGGAGCTGGGACGTCGCAATGGGCAGTTCTTC. Translating it yields CASSQTLGLAELGRRNGQFF.

This clonotype was counted many times. J is TRBJ2-1 and V is TRBV20-1, with 7 bases matching TRBD1. This CDR3 comprises 17 residues. V lost 6 bases and J lost 8; bases outside the gene matches: 22. Germline V gene data show CDR1 as DFQATT and CDR2 as SNEGSKA (reference sequence). The CDR3 region has the DNA TGCAGTGCCCCGGGGCTAGCTAGCAGGGGGAGAGGGTATGAGCAGTTCTTC. The encoded protein is CSAPGLASRGRGYEQFF.

The rearrangement uses TRBV9 and TRBJ2-5; D remains unclear. This CDR3 is built from 11 residues. Trimming pared 2 bases from V and 5 bases from J, leaving 4 bases between. Germline CDR1 and CDR2: SGDLS and YYNGEE. CDR3 coding DNA: TGTGCCAGCAGCGTGGATGAGACCCAGTACTTC. Translating gives CASSVDETQYF.

This clonotype came up many times. The rearrangement uses TRBV19 and TRBJ2-1; D may match TRBD1 or TRBD2 (5 bases each). The V gene's germline CDR1 is LNHDA and CDR2 SQIVND (reference sequence). V lost 7 bases, J lost 12 bases, and 22 bases lay in between. The CDR3 has 14 residues. The CDR3 protein is CASTLRDPEGGQFF. For the CDR3, the DNA is TGTGCCAGTACCCTCCGGGACCCCGAAGGTGGGCAGTTCTTC.

This clonotype was seen ten or more times. The chain couples TRBV7-2 to TRBJ2-1, with a tentative D call TRBD1 (5 bases). Germline V gene lookup returns CDR1 SGHTA and CDR2 FQGNSA. There are 12 residues in the CDR3. V dropped 5 bases and J dropped 9 bases, with 11 bases sitting between them. The CDR3 sequence: CASSPYQGEQFF. The CDR3 DNA reads as TGTGCCAGCAGCCCCTATCAGGGTGAGCAGTTCTTC.

This clonotype came up many times. This chain joins TRBV7-9 and TRBJ2-1; no clear D. This CDR3 is built from 15 residues. Trimming pared 0 bases from V and 8 bases from J, leaving 14 bases between. The germline V gene has CDR1 SEHNR and CDR2 FQNEAQ (reference sequence). The CDR3 is CASSLALSGNDEQFF. The CDR3 coding sequence is TGTGCCAGCAGCTTAGCTTTGTCGGGTAACGATGAGCAGTTCTTC.

This clonotype was observed many times. DNA of the CDR3: TGTGCCAGCTCACCATCGCAAGGGGGCAATCAGCCCCAGCATTTT. It translates to CASSPSQGGNQPQHF. The chain links TRBV18 to TRBJ1-5, with a possible D match to TRBD1 (5 bases). Trimming took 2 bases from V and 2 from J, leaving 10 bases between them. This CDR3 comprises 15 residues. Germline V gives CDR1 KGHSH, CDR2 LQKENI.

Only a few counts were recorded for this clonotype. V and J are TRBV6-6 and TRBJ2-7; D assignment may be TRBD1 or TRBD2 (7 bases each). This CDR3 spans 21 amino acids. Between the trimmed V and J ends, which lost 4 bases and 0 bases, there was a span of 31 bases. Germline V gives CDR1 MNHNY, CDR2 SVGAGI (reference sequence). The CDR3 here is CASSSLGRGAPVRESSYEQYV. CDR3 in DNA: TGTGCCAGCAGTTCCCTCGGCAGGGGGGCCCCGGTGCGGGAGAGCTCCTACGAGCAGTACGTC.

This clonotype was counted only a few times. The chain links TRBV6-2 or TRBV6-3 to TRBJ2-1; 11 bases agree with TRBD1. Germline trimming cut 7 bases from V and 7 bases from J; bases unmatched to any gene: 9. The CDR3 runs to 15 residues. Germline lookup yields CDR1 MNHEY and CDR2 SVGEGT. The CDR3 loop is CASTPLGQGDNEQFF. The CDR3 nucleotides are TGTGCCAGCACCCCGTTGGGACAGGGGGATAATGAGCAGTTCTTC.